These 9 T cell receptor beta chains came from one sample sequenced in a study of T cell responses to AZD1222 COVID-19 vaccine. Produced via immunoSEQ multiplex PCR; TCRdb's table is partial and in-frame only. The data contain about 100,000 clones, around 90% of them singletons. Sequencing was performed on peripheral blood, taken 28 days after the second AZD1222 dose. The source of these receptors is an adult who received the AZD1222 COVID-19 vaccine.

The rearrangement joins TRBV11-2 to TRBJ1-6, with 7 bases lining up with TRBD1. V gave up 0 bases and J gave up 7 bases; unmatched junction bases: 3. Germline values: CDR1 SGHAT, CDR2 FQNNGV. There are 15 residues in the CDR3. CDR3 amino acids: CASSLEPRGNSPLHF. The CDR3 DNA follows: TGTGCCAGCAGCTTAGAGCCCAGGGGGAATTCACCCCTCCACTTT. The entire variable domain, with the rest obtained from reference TRBV11-2 and TRBJ1-6, is as follows: EAGVAQSPRYKIIEKRQSVAFWCNPISGHATLYWYQQILGQGPKLLIQFQNNGVVDDSQLPKDRFSAERLKGVDSTLKIQPAKLEDSAVYLCASSLEPRGNSPLHFGNGTRLTVT.

The chain is built from TRBV28 and TRBJ2-7; tentatively, D is TRBD1 (5 bases). V shed 10 bases and J shed 5 bases, with 18 bases lying between them. The length of the CDR3 is 13 residues. Germline CDR1 and CDR2: MDHEN and SYDVKM. The CDR3 here is CATVRQGSHEQYF. In DNA form, the CDR3 reads TGTGCCACCGTCAGGCAGGGTTCCCACGAGCAGTACTTC.

The V gene is TRBV10-3, the J gene TRBJ1-4; 7 bases match TRBD1. The CDR3 runs to 14 residues. The V segment lost 6 bases and the J segment 7 bases; nucleotides outside the gene matches: 8. Germline values: CDR1 ENHRY, CDR2 SYGVKD. The CDR3 loop is CAIRSDRVGEKLFF. In DNA form, the CDR3 reads TGTGCCATCAGGAGCGACAGGGTGGGTGAAAAACTGTTTTTT.

V and J are TRBV7-2 and TRBJ2-1; maybe TRBD1 (5 bases). Trimming took off 4 bases at V and 4 bases at J, with 8 bases between the two ends. This CDR3 spans 13 amino acids. Germline V gene sequence: CDR1 SGHTA, CDR2 FQGNSA. This CDR3 reads CASSSQEYNEQFF. As DNA, the CDR3 is TGTGCCAGCAGCTCACAGGAATACAATGAGCAGTTCTTC.

The V call is TRBV5-1, the J call TRBJ2-1; no definite D call. The CDR3 covers 14 residues. Between the trimmed V and J ends, which lost 0 bases and 1 base, there was a span of 5 bases. The germline CDR1 and CDR2 sequences are SGHRS and YFSETQ. The CDR3 nucleotides are TGCGCCAGCAGCTTGGGTAATTCCTACAATGAGCAGTTCTTC. It encodes CASSLGNSYNEQFF.

The V call is TRBV6-1, the J call TRBJ2-4; D may be TRBD2 (6 bases). In germline, CDR1 is MNHNS, CDR2 SASEGT. The CDR3 consists of 13 residues. Trimming pared 3 bases from V and 14 bases from J, leaving 17 bases between. The DNA of the CDR3 is TGTGCCAGCAGTGACACCCGGGAGACGTGGAAGTACTTC. It yields the protein CASSDTRETWKYF.

CDR3 sequence reads: CASSQSLGRGGGQETQYF. CDR3 bases: TGTGCCAGCAGCCAGAGCCTCGGCAGGGGAGGCGGTCAAGAGACCCAGTACTTC. This chain connects TRBV3-1 (or the pseudogene TRBV3-2) to TRBJ2-5; D tentatively fits TRBD1 or TRBD2 (6 bases each). The CDR3 is 18 residues long. Per germline, CDR1 LGHDT and CDR2 YNNKEL (reference sequence). V shed 3 bases and J shed 2 bases, with 22 bases lying between them.

This chain uses TRBV11-2 with TRBJ2-7; D perhaps matches TRBD1 (5 bases). With 1 base removed from V and 2 bases from J, the gap between germline ends came to 15 bases. CDR1 and CDR2 from the germline V gene are SGHAT and FQNNGV. This CDR3 is built from 16 residues. The CDR3 reads CASSLAVARATYEQYF. CDR3 nucleotides: TGTGCCAGCAGCTTAGCCGTTGCCAGGGCCACCTACGAGCAGTACTTC.

The V gene is TRBV7-2, the J gene TRBJ1-1, with 10 bases identical to TRBD1. The CDR3 spans 17 residues. Per germline, CDR1 SGHTA and CDR2 FQGNSA. With V trimmed by 0 bases and J by 4 bases, 8 bases remained unmatched. In DNA form, the CDR3 reads TGTGCCAGCAGCTTAGCCTTACCCCGGACAGGGGGCACTGAAGCTTTCTTT. It translates to CASSLALPRTGGTEAFF.